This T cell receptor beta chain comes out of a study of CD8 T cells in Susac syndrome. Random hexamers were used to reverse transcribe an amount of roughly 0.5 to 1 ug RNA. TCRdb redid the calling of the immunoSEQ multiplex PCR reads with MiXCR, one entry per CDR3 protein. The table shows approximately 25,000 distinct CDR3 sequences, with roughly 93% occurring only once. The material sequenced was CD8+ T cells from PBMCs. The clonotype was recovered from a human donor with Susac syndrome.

CDR3 protein: CASSSGQGGRYGYTF. The CDR3 DNA is TGCGCCAGCAGCTCTGGACAGGGCGGGAGGTATGGCTACACCTTC. The V call is TRBV5-1, the J call TRBJ1-2; the match to TRBD1 covers 8 bases. This CDR3 region has 15 residues. Germline assignment: CDR1 SGHRS and CDR2 YFSETQ. J was trimmed by 5 bases and V by 3 bases; bases with no gene match: 9.